The following is a T cell receptor beta chain sequence with its context. The data belong to a study of blood T cell repertoires in COVID-19. The overall study: The origin of the acute and convalescent COVID-19 samples was the United States, Italy and Spain. From T cells, B-cell-depleted T cells, or PBMCs came the material, which was cDNA or gDNA.

Losses at the gene ends were 4 bases for V and 9 bases for J; bases not matched to a gene: 11. Germline V gene sequence: CDR1 SGHTA, CDR2 FQGNSA. The length of the CDR3 is 15 residues. Authors' processing steps: Using reference gene primer amplification, nucleated cell counts were estimated. Data came from immunoSEQ multiplex PCR; TCRdb stores just in-frame clones and leaves some out. V, J and clone size are taken as reported in that table, and D and trimming were inferred from the DNA itself. The profile shows 300,000 or so clones, 80% to 90% of them singletons. The receptor comes from a woman aged 50 to 60 who had recovered from COVID-19. Sequenced: peripheral blood. The chain is built from TRBV7-2 and TRBJ2-7; 11 bases line up with TRBD2. CDR3 in amino acids: CASSSSGTSGSMQYF. The CDR3 coding sequence is TGTGCCAGCAGCTCGTCCGGGACTAGCGGTAGTATGCAGTACTTC. Complete variable domain (other parts from reference TRBV7-2 and TRBJ2-7): GAGVSQSPSNKVTEKGKDVELRCDPISGHTALYWYRQSLGQGLEFLIYFQGNSAPDKSGLPSDRFSAERTGGSVSTLTIQRTQQEDSAVYLCASSSSGTSGSMQYFGPGTRLTVT.